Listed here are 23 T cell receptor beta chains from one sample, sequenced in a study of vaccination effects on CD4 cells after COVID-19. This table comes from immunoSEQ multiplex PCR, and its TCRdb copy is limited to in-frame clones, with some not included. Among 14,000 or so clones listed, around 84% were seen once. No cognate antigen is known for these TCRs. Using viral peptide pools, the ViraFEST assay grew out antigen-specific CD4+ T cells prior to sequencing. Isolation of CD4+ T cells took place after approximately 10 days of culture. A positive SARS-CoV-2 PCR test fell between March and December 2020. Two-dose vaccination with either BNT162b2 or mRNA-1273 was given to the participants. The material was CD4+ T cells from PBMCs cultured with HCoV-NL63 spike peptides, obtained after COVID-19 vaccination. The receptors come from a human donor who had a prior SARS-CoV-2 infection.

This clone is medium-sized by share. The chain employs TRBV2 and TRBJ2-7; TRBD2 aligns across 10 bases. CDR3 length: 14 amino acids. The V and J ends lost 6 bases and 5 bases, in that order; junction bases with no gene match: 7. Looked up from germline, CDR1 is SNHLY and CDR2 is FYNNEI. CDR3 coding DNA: TGTGCCAGCAGAAACATAGCGGGAGGCCACGAGCAGTACTTC. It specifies CASRNIAGGHEQYF.

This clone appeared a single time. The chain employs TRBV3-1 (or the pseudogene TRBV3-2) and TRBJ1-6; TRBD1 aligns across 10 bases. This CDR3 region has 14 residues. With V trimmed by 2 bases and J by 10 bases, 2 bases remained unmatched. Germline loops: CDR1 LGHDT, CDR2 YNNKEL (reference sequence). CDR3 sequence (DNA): TGTGCCAGCAGCCAAAGGACAGGGGGGTCACCCCTCCACTTT. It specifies CASSQRTGGSPLHF.

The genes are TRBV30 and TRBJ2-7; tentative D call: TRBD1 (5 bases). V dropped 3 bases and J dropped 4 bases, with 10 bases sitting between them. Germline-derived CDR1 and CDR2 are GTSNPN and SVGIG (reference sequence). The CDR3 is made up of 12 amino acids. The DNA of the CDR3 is TGTGCCTGGAGCCAGCAGGGTTACGAGCAGTACTTC. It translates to CAWSQQGYEQYF.

CDR3 loop: CASSSKQTGGAYEQYF. In nucleotides, the CDR3 is TGTGCCAGCAGCTCTAAACAGACCGGTGGGGCCTACGAGCAGTACTTC. The chain couples TRBV5-4 to TRBJ2-7; D not resolved. Per germline, CDR1 SGHNT and CDR2 YYREEE (reference sequence). V was cut by 3 bases and J by 2 bases, with 18 bases left in between. This CDR3 has 16 residues.

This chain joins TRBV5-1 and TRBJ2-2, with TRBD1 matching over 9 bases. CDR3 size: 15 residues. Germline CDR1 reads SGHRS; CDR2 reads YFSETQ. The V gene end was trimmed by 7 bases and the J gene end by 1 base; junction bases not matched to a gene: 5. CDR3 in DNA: TGCGCCAGCGGTTGGACAGGGGAGAACACCGGGGAGCTGTTTTTT. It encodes CASGWTGENTGELFF.

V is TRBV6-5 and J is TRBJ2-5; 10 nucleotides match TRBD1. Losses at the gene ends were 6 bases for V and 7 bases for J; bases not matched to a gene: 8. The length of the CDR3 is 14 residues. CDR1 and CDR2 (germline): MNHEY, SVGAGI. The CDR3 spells CASSPWDRGPTQYF. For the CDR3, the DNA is TGTGCCAGCAGCCCCTGGGACAGGGGCCCGACCCAGTACTTC.

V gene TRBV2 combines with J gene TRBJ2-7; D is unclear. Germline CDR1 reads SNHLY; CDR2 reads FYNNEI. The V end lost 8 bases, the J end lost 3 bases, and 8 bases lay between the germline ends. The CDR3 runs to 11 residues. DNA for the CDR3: TGTGCCAGCGGTTCTTACTACGAGCAGTACTTC. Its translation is CASGSYYEQYF. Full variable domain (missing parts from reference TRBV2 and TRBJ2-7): EPEVTQTPSHQVTQMGQEVILRCVPISNHLYFYWYRQILGQKVEFLVSFYNNEISEKSEIFDDQFSVERPDGSNFTLKIRSTKLEDSAMYFCASGSYYEQYFGPGTRLTVT.

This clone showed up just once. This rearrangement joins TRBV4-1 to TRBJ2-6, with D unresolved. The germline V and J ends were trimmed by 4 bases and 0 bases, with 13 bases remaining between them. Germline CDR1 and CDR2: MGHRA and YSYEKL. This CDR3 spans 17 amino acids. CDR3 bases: TGCGCCAGCAGCCCAAGGGCTCGCAGCTCTGGGGCCAACGTCCTGACTTTC. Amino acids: CASSPRARSSGANVLTF.

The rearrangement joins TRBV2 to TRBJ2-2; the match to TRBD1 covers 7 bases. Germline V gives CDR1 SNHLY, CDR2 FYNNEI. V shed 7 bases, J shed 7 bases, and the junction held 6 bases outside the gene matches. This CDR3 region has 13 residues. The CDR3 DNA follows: TGTGCCAGCACCTCCACAGGGGTCGGGGAGCTGTTTTTT. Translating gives CASTSTGVGELFF.

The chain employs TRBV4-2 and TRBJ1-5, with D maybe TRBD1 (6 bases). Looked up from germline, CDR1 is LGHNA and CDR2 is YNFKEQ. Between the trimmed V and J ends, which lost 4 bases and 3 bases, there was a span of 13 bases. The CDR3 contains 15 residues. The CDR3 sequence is CASSPSGQTNQPQHF. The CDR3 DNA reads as TGTGCCAGCAGCCCCTCCGGACAGACCAATCAGCCCCAGCATTTT.

CDR3 loop: CASSSPYSGFNRGWEELFF. The CDR3 DNA sequence: TGTGCCAGCAGTTCCCCCTATAGCGGTTTTAATCGTGGGTGGGAGGAACTGTTTTTT. The V gene is TRBV28, the J gene TRBJ1-4; D is uncertain. V was shortened by 4 bases and J by 12 bases, with 33 bases between the two germline ends. CDR3 length: 19 residues. Germline V lookup: CDR1 MDHEN, CDR2 SYDVKM.

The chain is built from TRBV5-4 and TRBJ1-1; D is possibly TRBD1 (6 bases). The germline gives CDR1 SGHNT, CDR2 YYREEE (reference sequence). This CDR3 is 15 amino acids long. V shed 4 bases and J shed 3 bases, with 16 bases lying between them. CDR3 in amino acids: CASSPNRERYTEAFF. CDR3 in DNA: TGTGCCAGCAGCCCAAACAGGGAAAGGTACACTGAAGCTTTCTTT.

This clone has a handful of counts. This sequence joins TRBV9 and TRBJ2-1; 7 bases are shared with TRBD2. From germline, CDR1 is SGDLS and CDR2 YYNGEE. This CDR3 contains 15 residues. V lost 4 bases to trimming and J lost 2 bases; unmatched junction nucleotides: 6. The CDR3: CASSPMGGTYNEQFF. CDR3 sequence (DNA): TGTGCCAGCAGCCCAATGGGGGGGACCTACAATGAGCAGTTCTTC. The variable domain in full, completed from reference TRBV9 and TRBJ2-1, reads DSGVTQTPKHLITATGQRVTLRCSPRSGDLSVYWYQQSLDQGLQFLIQYYNGEERAKGNILERFSAQQFPDLHSELNLSSLELGDSALYFCASSPMGGTYNEQFFGPGTRLTVL.

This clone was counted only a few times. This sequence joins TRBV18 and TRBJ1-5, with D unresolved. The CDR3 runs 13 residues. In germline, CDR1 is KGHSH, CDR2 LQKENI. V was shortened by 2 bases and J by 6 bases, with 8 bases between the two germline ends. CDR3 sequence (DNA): TGTGCCAGCTCACCAGGCGGAGTTCAGCCCCAGCATTTT. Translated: CASSPGGVQPQHF.

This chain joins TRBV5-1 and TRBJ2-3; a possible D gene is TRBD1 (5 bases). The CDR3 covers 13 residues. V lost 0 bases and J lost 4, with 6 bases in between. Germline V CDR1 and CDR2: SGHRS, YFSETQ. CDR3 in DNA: TGCGCCAGCAGCTTGGTAGGGGCAGATACGCAGTATTTT. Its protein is CASSLVGADTQYF.

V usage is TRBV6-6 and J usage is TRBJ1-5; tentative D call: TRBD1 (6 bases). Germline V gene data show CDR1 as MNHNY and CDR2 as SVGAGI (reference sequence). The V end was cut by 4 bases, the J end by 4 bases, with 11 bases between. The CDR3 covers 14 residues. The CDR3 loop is CASSFPGQNQPQHF. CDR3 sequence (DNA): TGTGCCAGCAGTTTCCCGGGACAAAATCAGCCCCAGCATTTT.

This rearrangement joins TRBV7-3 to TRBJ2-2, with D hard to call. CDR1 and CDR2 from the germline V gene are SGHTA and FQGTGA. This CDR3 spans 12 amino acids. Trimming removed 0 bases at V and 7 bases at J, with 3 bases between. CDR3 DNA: TGTGCCAGCAGCTTAACTTTCGGGGAGCTGTTTTTT. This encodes CASSLTFGELFF.

CDR3 nucleotide sequence: TGTGCCAGCTCACCAACTCACGCAAAAGAGACCCAGTACTTC. It codes for CASSPTHAKETQYF. This rearrangement joins TRBV18 to TRBJ2-5; D is ambiguous. Trimming stripped 2 bases from V and 3 bases from J, with 10 bases between. CDR1 is KGHSH and CDR2 is LQKENI in the germline V gene. There are 14 residues in the CDR3.

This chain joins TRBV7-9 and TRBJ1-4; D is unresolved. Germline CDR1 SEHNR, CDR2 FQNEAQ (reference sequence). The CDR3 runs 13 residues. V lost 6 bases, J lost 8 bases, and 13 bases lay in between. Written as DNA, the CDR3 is TGTGCCAGCAGGCCCGAACGAGGGGAAAAACTGTTTTTT. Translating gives CASRPERGEKLFF.

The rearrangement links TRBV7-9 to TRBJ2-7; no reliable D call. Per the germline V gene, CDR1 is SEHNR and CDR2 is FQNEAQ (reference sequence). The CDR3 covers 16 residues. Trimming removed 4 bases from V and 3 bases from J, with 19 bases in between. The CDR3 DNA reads TGTGCCAGCAGCTCCTCCCGCGGACGGATACTCTACGAGCAGTACTTC. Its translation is CASSSSRGRILYEQYF.

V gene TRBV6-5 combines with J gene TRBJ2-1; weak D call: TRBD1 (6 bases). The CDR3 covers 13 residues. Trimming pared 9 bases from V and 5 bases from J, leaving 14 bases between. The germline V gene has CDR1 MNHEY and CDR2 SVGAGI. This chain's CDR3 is CASILGQDNEQFF. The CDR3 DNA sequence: TGTGCCAGTATACTGGGACAAGACAATGAGCAGTTCTTC.

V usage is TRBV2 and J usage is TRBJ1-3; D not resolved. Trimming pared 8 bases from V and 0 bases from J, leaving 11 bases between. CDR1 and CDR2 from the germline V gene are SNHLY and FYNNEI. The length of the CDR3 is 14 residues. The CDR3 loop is CASLEQLSGNTIYF. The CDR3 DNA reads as TGTGCCAGCTTGGAACAGCTCTCTGGAAACACCATATATTTT.

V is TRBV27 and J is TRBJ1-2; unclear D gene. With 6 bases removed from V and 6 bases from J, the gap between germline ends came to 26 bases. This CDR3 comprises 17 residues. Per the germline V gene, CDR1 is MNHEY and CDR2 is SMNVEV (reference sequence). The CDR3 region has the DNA TGTGCCAGCAGACGAACCCCCTTATCGAGAAGGCTTGATGGCTACACCTTC. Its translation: CASRRTPLSRRLDGYTF.